The clone carrying this TCR beta chain has a handful of counts. What it binds is not known. The sample is drawn from a study of identical twins. Overall study results and limits: Among out-of-frame alpha sequences shared by twins, low generation probability occurred in excess.

TCRdb passed the 5' RACE reads through MiXCR, listing each CDR3 protein once. The table includes hundreds of thousands of distinct CDR3 sequences, roughly 7.5% detected once. All donors comprised healthy Caucasians. These same data were also listed under a study on yellow fever vaccine responses in identical twins. That paper adds: Vaccine T cell responses of twins reportedly seemed partly convergent and partly personalized.

Sequenced sample: memory (CD45RO+) T cells sorted from blood. The origin of this receptor is a woman aged 18 to 35 in good health.

CDR3 nucleotide sequence: TGTGCCAGCAGTTTTTGGGGGGTGGGAGGGGGCACTACTGAAGCTTTCTTT. Amino acid sequence: CASSFWGVGGGTTEAFF. The genes are TRBV27 and TRBJ1-1; 7 positions agree with TRBD1. Per germline, CDR1 MNHEY and CDR2 SMNVEV (reference sequence). The V segment lost 3 bases and the J segment 5 bases; nucleotides outside the gene matches: 15. The CDR3 totals 17 residues.